These T cell receptor beta chains were read from a single sample in a study of metastatic and nonmetastatic thyroid tumors. TCRdb re-called clones from the PCR reads using MiXCR. The sample shows under 75,000 clones, roughly a sixth of them seen only once. Sequencing was done on a sample of blood. The receptors were gathered from a female donor with papillary thyroid cancer or a benign thyroid nodule (not recorded which). Some clones in this sample may be carry-over from other donors' samples. CDR3s include the opening cysteine and the closing phenylalanine or tryptophan. A D gene is named only where the DNA matches it firmly. Size is omitted from some rows. Given values are once, few, many or a class for expanded clones.

j_call clone_size cdr3_length v_call d_call cdr3_aa cdr3_nt
TRBJ1-2 many 14 TRBV6-4 TRBD1 CASSDSWTGNGYTF TGTGCCAGCAGTGACTCATGGACAGGGAATGGCTACACCTTC
TRBJ1-1 many 12 TRBV3-1 NA CASSQEGREAFF TGTGCCAGCAGCCAAGAGGGCAGGGAAGCTTTCTTT
TRBJ2-3 few 15 TRBV7-6 TRBD1 CASNNRGLSTDTQYF TGTGCCAGCAACAACAGGGGGCTTAGCACAGATACGCAGTATTTT
TRBJ2-1 few 13 TRBV30 NA CAWSPLPANEQFF TGTGCCTGGAGTCCCCTCCCCGCCAATGAGCAGTTCTTC
TRBJ2-1 many 15 TRBV7-8 TRBD1 CASTPRDSQYNEQFF TGTGCCAGCACCCCCCGGGACAGCCAATACAATGAGCAGTTCTTC
TRBJ1-6 NA 14 TRBV27 NA CASSLFPGNSPLHF TGTGCCAGCAGTTTATTTCCGGGGAATTCACCCCTCCACTTT
TRBJ1-6 NA 15 TRBV20-1 NA CSSREVMEGDSPLHF TGCAGTTCTAGAGAGGTCATGGAGGGAGATTCACCCCTCCACTTT
TRBJ2-7 few 21 TRBV20-1 NA CSASRVTGVYPSGSMNYEQYF TGCAGTGCTAGTAGGGTAACAGGGGTGTATCCAAGCGGGAGTATGAACTACGAGCAGTACTTC
TRBJ2-3 many 15 TRBV20-1 NA CSARGSTRAQDTQYF TGCAGTGCTAGAGGTTCGACTAGAGCACAAGATACGCAGTATTTT
TRBJ2-6 NA 20 TRBV9 NA CAISGGQRSPVPSWANVLTF TGTGCCATCAGCGGCGGACAGCGGTCCCCTGTCCCCTCTTGGGCCAACGTCCTGACTTTC
TRBJ2-1 many 15 TRBV6-5 TRBD1 CASSYADRVNNEQFF TGTGCCAGCAGTTACGCGGACAGGGTAAACAATGAGCAGTTCTTC
TRBJ1-1 many 13 TRBV5-1 NA CASSLVVNTEAFF TGCGCCAGCAGCTTGGTCGTGAACACTGAAGCTTTCTTT
TRBJ1-1 many 14 TRBV7-6 NA CASSLVGTNTEAFF TGTGCCAGCAGCTTAGTGGGCACGAACACTGAAGCTTTCTTT
TRBJ2-7 few 15 TRBV6-5 TRBD2 CASSYKPLGGYEQYF TGTGCCAGCAGTTACAAACCGCTCGGGGGGTACGAGCAGTACTTC
TRBJ2-3 many 13 TRBV6-1 NA CASYNGGLDTQYF TGTGCCAGCTATAACGGGGGACTGGATACGCAGTATTTT
TRBJ2-7 many 15 TRBV19 NA CASSIHSSPTYEQYF TGTGCCAGTAGTATTCACTCCAGCCCTACTTACGAGCAGTACTTC
TRBJ2-7 many 15 TRBV20-1 NA CSANQRTYSPYEQYF TGCAGTGCCAACCAACGGACATATTCACCCTACGAGCAGTACTTC
TRBJ2-7 few 14 TRBV6-1 NA CASSQSTVTPWQYF TGTGCCAGCAGCCAATCGACCGTGACACCCTGGCAGTACTTC
TRBJ2-1 many 14 TRBV27 NA CASRYRASYNEQFF TGTGCCAGCAGATACAGGGCCTCCTACAATGAGCAGTTCTTC
TRBJ2-1 many 13 TRBV15 NA CATSRGQYNEQFF TGTGCCACCAGCAGAGGGCAATACAATGAGCAGTTCTTC
TRBJ2-1 many 16 TRBV30 TRBD1 CAWSPGGGTGGYEQFF TGTGCCTGGAGTCCTGGGGGGGGGACAGGGGGTTATGAGCAGTTCTTC
TRBJ1-2 many 13 TRBV6-1 TRBD1 CASSAGTGIGYTF TGTGCCAGCAGCGCCGGGACAGGGATTGGCTACACCTTC
TRBJ1-2 many 15 TRBV9 NA CASSVVTDRRLGYTF TGTGCCAGCAGCGTAGTAACGGACCGCAGACTTGGCTACACCTTC
TRBJ1-2 once 13 TRBV20-1 TRBD1 CSASGQGASCYTF TGCAGTGCTAGCGGGCAGGGGGCGTCCTGCTACACCTTC
TRBJ1-2 many 12 TRBV14 NA CASSPSGYGYTF TGTGCCAGCAGCCCTTCAGGTTATGGCTACACCTTC
TRBJ2-1 many 16 TRBV5-1 TRBD2 CASSPTLAGGRNEQFF TGCGCCAGCAGCCCCACTTTAGCGGGAGGGCGCAATGAGCAGTTCTTC
TRBJ2-7 many 14 TRBV27 NA CASSPHLETYEQYF TGTGCCAGCAGTCCCCACTTGGAGACCTACGAGCAGTACTTC
TRBJ1-1 NA 15 TRBV9 NA CASSSGPECDTEAFF TGTGCCAGCTCCTCAGGTCCCGAGTGTGACACTGAAGCTTTCTTT
TRBJ2-7 many 11 TRBV2 NA CATQAGTEQYF TGTGCCACCCAAGCCGGGACTGAGCAGTACTTC
TRBJ2-7 few 16 TRBV30 TRBD2 CAWRGGSAGANYEQYF TGTGCCTGGAGGGGGGGATCAGCGGGAGCGAACTACGAGCAGTACTTC
TRBJ1-3 many 14 TRBV6-6 NA CASSYSNSGNTIYF TGTGCCAGCAGTTACAGCAACTCTGGAAACACCATATATTTT
TRBJ1-1 many 15 TRBV24-1 TRBD1 CATRGVGGVETEAFF TGTGCCACCCGTGGGGTAGGGGGCGTTGAAACTGAAGCTTTCTTT
TRBJ1-2 many 14 TRBV25-1 NA CASFSGQGDYGYTF TGTGCCAGCTTCTCAGGGCAAGGGGACTATGGCTACACCTTC
TRBJ2-2 many 17 TRBV19 TRBD1 CASSEGQGYSNTGELFF TGTGCCAGTAGTGAGGGACAGGGATATTCGAACACCGGGGAGCTGTTTTTT
TRBJ2-1 many 14 TRBV5-1 NA CASSLRQVYNEQFF TGCGCCAGCAGCTTGCGGCAAGTCTACAATGAGCAGTTCTTC
TRBJ2-3 many 12 TRBV12-3/TRBV12-4 TRBD2 CASSRGGDTQYF TGTGCCAGCAGTCGGGGGGGGGATACGCAGTATTTT
TRBJ2-7 few 14 TRBV18 NA CASSPRDDLYEQYF TGTGCCAGCTCACCCCGGGACGACCTCTACGAGCAGTACTTC
TRBJ2-1 many 12 TRBV13 NA CASSLPGPEQFF TGTGCCAGCAGCTTACCCGGGCCTGAGCAGTTCTTC
TRBJ1-1 many 14 TRBV7-2 NA CASTHFSGFAEAFF TGTGCCAGCACCCATTTTTCGGGTTTCGCTGAAGCTTTCTTT
TRBJ2-7 many 13 TRBV27 TRBD1 CASSKTGTVEQYF TGTGCCAGCAGCAAGACAGGGACGGTCGAGCAGTACTTC
TRBJ2-2 NA 15 TRBV12-3/TRBV12-4 TRBD2 CASSPGLAGAGELFF TGTGCCAGCAGTCCGGGACTAGCGGGAGCCGGGGAGCTGTTTTTT
TRBJ1-6 many 14 TRBV9 NA CASSVEGSNPPLHF TGTGCCAGCAGCGTAGAGGGATCTAATCCACCCCTCCACTTT
TRBJ2-7 many 14 TRBV15 TRBD1 CATSRDDRGDEQYF TGTGCCACCAGCAGAGACGACAGGGGGGACGAGCAGTACTTC
TRBJ1-1 many 12 TRBV27 NA CASRTVNTEAFF TGTGCCAGCCGGACAGTGAACACTGAAGCTTTCTTT
TRBJ2-7 few 14 TRBV15 NA CSTSRDQGAYDQYF TGTTCCACCAGCAGAGACCAAGGGGCCTACGATCAGTACTTC
TRBJ2-1 NA 14 TRBV25-1 NA CASRPGAGMGEQFF TGTGCCAGCAGGCCGGGGGCGGGAATGGGTGAGCAGTTCTTC
TRBJ1-3 many 12 TRBV30 NA CAWLGSGNTIYF TGTGCCTGGCTCGGGTCCGGAAACACCATATATTTT
TRBJ1-5 many 14 TRBV2 NA CASSVRIPNQPQHF TGTGCCAGCAGCGTGAGGATCCCGAATCAGCCCCAGCATTTT